This TCR beta chain was obtained from a study of Ad26.COV2.S vaccination and SARS-CoV-2 variants. Overall study results and limits: It was vaccine recipients, not placebo recipients, who had the higher spike-specific TCR breadth.

The protocol was immunoSEQ multiplex PCR, while the TCRdb copy is restricted to in-frame clones and leaves out a portion. The table records under 150,000 clones, approximately 90% of them present only once. As to this clone: The antigen is undetermined.

The CDR3 loop spans 15 amino acids. Trimming removed 7 bases from V and 7 bases from J; junction bases left unmatched: 9. Per germline, CDR1 MNHEY and CDR2 SMNVEV (reference sequence). The receptor was isolated from a human donor who had recovered from COVID-19. Source: peripheral blood, taken after recovery from COVID-19. The chain carries TRBV27 and TRBJ1-4, with 10 bases aligning to TRBD1. DNA for the CDR3: TGTGCCAGCACCGGATTCGGGGACAGGGGTGAAAAACTGTTTTTT. It specifies CASTGFGDRGEKLFF.